A selection of T cell receptor beta chains follows, all from one sample in a study of shared clonotypes between healthy human individuals. The protocol was immunoSEQ multiplex PCR, while the TCRdb copy is restricted to in-frame clones and leaves out a portion. Found here are roughly 890,000 clones, nearly 95% of them singletons; the top ten hold 20% to 30%. The sequenced material came from naive CD8+ T cells sorted from blood. These receptors were taken from a man aged 25-40 years in good health. The CDR3 runs from the conserved cysteine through the conserved F or W. D genes are given only for firm matches. Size is stated for part of the rows, as once, few or many counts, or as a class when the clone is expanded.

len: 15
j_gene: TRBJ2-7
v_gene: TRBV5-1
d_gene: -
abundance: -
CDR3aa: CASSGLFDSSYEQYF
CDR3nt: TGCGCCAGCAGCGGCCTCTTCGACAGCTCCTACGAGCAGTACTTC

len: 16
j_gene: TRBJ2-1
v_gene: TRBV5-6
d_gene: -
abundance: -
CDR3aa: CASSLLRDSPLVEQFF
CDR3nt: TGTGCCAGCAGCTTGTTGCGGGACAGCCCTTTAGTGGAGCAGTTCTTC

len: 12
j_gene: TRBJ2-2
v_gene: TRBV6-6
d_gene: -
abundance: -
CDR3aa: CASSLVAGELFF
CDR3nt: TGTGCCAGCAGCCTTGTAGCCGGGGAGCTGTTTTTT

len: 15
j_gene: TRBJ2-3
v_gene: TRBV9
d_gene: TRBD2
abundance: -
CDR3aa: CASSVGTSGGDTQYF
CDR3nt: TGTGCCAGCAGCGTAGGGACTAGCGGCGGAGATACGCAGTATTTT

len: 16
j_gene: TRBJ2-1
v_gene: TRBV16
d_gene: TRBD1
abundance: -
CDR3aa: CASIRIRDRVYNEQFF
CDR3nt: TGTGCCAGCATCAGAATCCGGGACAGGGTCTACAATGAGCAGTTCTTC

len: 14
j_gene: TRBJ2-7
v_gene: TRBV7-6
d_gene: -
abundance: -
CDR3aa: CASSPSELDAEQYF
CDR3nt: TGTGCCAGCAGCCCCTCGGAACTAGACGCCGAGCAGTACTTC

len: 12
j_gene: TRBJ1-2
v_gene: TRBV19
d_gene: -
abundance: -
CDR3aa: CASQAGIYGYTF
CDR3nt: TGTGCCAGTCAGGCAGGGATCTATGGCTACACCTTC

len: 15
j_gene: TRBJ1-5
v_gene: TRBV7-8
d_gene: -
abundance: -
CDR3aa: CASSLALDSNQPQHF
CDR3nt: TGTGCCAGCAGCTTAGCACTGGATAGCAATCAGCCCCAGCATTTT

len: 12
j_gene: TRBJ2-1
v_gene: TRBV6-1
d_gene: -
abundance: once
CDR3aa: CATPRGYNEQFF
CDR3nt: TGTGCCACCCCTCGGGGTTACAATGAGCAGTTCTTC

len: 14
j_gene: TRBJ1-5
v_gene: TRBV7-9
d_gene: -
abundance: -
CDR3aa: CASSEGQGFQPQHF
CDR3nt: TGTGCCAGCAGCGAGGGCCAGGGCTTTCAGCCCCAGCATTTT

len: 13
j_gene: TRBJ2-1
v_gene: TRBV19
d_gene: -
abundance: -
CDR3aa: CASSMANYNEQFF
CDR3nt: TGTGCCAGTAGTATGGCAAATTACAATGAGCAGTTCTTC

len: 14
j_gene: TRBJ2-7
v_gene: TRBV7-9
d_gene: TRBD1
abundance: -
CDR3aa: CASSRQGAIYEQYF
CDR3nt: TGTGCCAGCAGTCGACAGGGGGCGATCTACGAGCAGTACTTC

len: 14
j_gene: TRBJ2-1
v_gene: TRBV18
d_gene: TRBD1
abundance: -
CDR3aa: CASSRGQGFDEQFF
CDR3nt: TGTGCCAGCTCACGGGGACAGGGTTTCGATGAGCAGTTCTTC

len: 19
j_gene: TRBJ2-1
v_gene: TRBV28
d_gene: TRBD2
abundance: many
CDR3aa: CASSLGLAGPPSSYNEQFF
CDR3nt: TGTGCCAGCAGCCTAGGACTAGCGGGGCCCCCGAGCTCCTACAATGAGCAGTTCTTC

len: 13
j_gene: TRBJ1-5
v_gene: TRBV27
d_gene: -
abundance: -
CDR3aa: CASGSLSNQPQHF
CDR3nt: TGTGCCAGCGGGAGCCTTAGCAATCAGCCCCAGCATTTT

len: 16
j_gene: TRBJ2-3
v_gene: TRBV27
d_gene: -
abundance: -
CDR3aa: CASSLGLRRGSDTQYF
CDR3nt: TGTGCCAGCAGTTTAGGTTTGCGGAGAGGTTCAGATACGCAGTATTTT

len: 15
j_gene: TRBJ2-1
v_gene: TRBV13
d_gene: TRBD1
abundance: -
CDR3aa: CASSSLRDSNNEQFF
CDR3nt: TGTGCCAGCAGTTCTTTGAGGGACAGTAACAATGAGCAGTTCTTC

len: 15
j_gene: TRBJ2-7
v_gene: TRBV7-9
d_gene: TRBD1
abundance: -
CDR3aa: CASSSRDRESYEQYF
CDR3nt: TGTGCCAGCAGCTCTCGGGACAGGGAGTCCTACGAGCAGTACTTC

len: 15
j_gene: TRBJ2-7
v_gene: TRBV4-2
d_gene: TRBD2
abundance: -
CDR3aa: CASSQETSGSSGEYF
CDR3nt: TGTGCCAGCAGCCAAGAGACTAGCGGGAGTTCCGGGGAGTACTTC

len: 11
j_gene: TRBJ2-1
v_gene: TRBV29-1
d_gene: TRBD2
abundance: -
CDR3aa: CSSKREGEQFF
CDR3nt: TGCAGCTCCAAGCGGGAGGGTGAGCAGTTCTTC

len: 10
j_gene: TRBJ2-3
v_gene: TRBV2
d_gene: -
abundance: few
CDR3aa: CASSTDTQYF
CDR3nt: TGTGCCAGCTCCACAGATACGCAGTATTTT

len: 15
j_gene: TRBJ1-2
v_gene: TRBV28
d_gene: -
abundance: -
CDR3aa: CASSSPQGSGYGYTF
CDR3nt: TGTGCCAGCAGTTCCCCTCAGGGGTCGGGCTATGGCTACACCTTC

len: 15
j_gene: TRBJ2-2
v_gene: TRBV10-3
d_gene: TRBD1
abundance: -
CDR3aa: CAISEPGQGPGELFF
CDR3nt: TGTGCCATCAGTGAGCCGGGACAGGGGCCCGGGGAGCTGTTTTTT

len: 14
j_gene: TRBJ1-5
v_gene: TRBV10-3
d_gene: -
abundance: -
CDR3aa: CAISDPGAVQPQHF
CDR3nt: TGTGCCATCAGTGATCCGGGTGCTGTGCAGCCCCAGCATTTT

len: 14
j_gene: TRBJ2-7
v_gene: TRBV6-5
d_gene: TRBD2
abundance: -
CDR3aa: CASSYRGVWYEQYF
CDR3nt: TGTGCCAGCAGTTATCGGGGGGTCTGGTACGAGCAGTACTTC

len: 16
j_gene: TRBJ2-5
v_gene: TRBV7-8
d_gene: TRBD2
abundance: -
CDR3aa: CASTSASGGREETQYF
CDR3nt: TGTGCCAGCACCTCAGCTAGCGGAGGAAGGGAGGAGACCCAGTACTTC

len: 15
j_gene: TRBJ2-2
v_gene: TRBV29-1
d_gene: -
abundance: -
CDR3aa: CSSQPGRTFPGELFF
CDR3nt: TGCAGCTCCCAGCCGGGCCGTACTTTCCCCGGGGAGCTGTTTTTT

len: 14
j_gene: TRBJ2-7
v_gene: TRBV7-2
d_gene: TRBD1
abundance: -
CDR3aa: CASSQGTGAYEQYF
CDR3nt: TGTGCCAGCAGCCAAGGGACAGGGGCGTACGAGCAGTACTTC

len: 14
j_gene: TRBJ1-5
v_gene: TRBV19
d_gene: TRBD1
abundance: -
CDR3aa: CASDPGQGARAQHF
CDR3nt: TGTGCCAGTGATCCGGGACAGGGGGCCCGGGCCCAGCATTTT

len: 17
j_gene: TRBJ2-7
v_gene: TRBV29-1
d_gene: -
abundance: -
CDR3aa: CSVEGGPTGASSYEQYF
CDR3nt: TGCAGCGTTGAAGGTGGACCGACGGGGGCTTCCTCCTACGAGCAGTACTTC